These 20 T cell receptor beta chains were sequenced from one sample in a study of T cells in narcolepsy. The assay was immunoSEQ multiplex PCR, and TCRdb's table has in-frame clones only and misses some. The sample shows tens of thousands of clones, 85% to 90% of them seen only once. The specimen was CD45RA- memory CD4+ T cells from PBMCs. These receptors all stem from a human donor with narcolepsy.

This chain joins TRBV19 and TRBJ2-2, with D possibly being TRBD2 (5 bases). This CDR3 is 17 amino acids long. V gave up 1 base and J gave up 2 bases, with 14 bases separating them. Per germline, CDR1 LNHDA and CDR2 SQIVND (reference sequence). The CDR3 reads CASSIGILRANTGELFF. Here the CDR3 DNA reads TGTGCCAGTAGTATAGGGATCTTGCGGGCCAACACCGGGGAGCTGTTTTTT. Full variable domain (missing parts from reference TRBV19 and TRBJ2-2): DGGITQSPKYLFRKEGQNVTLSCEQNLNHDAMYWYRQDPGQGLRLIYYSQIVNDFQKGDIAEGYSVSREKKESFPLTVTSAQKNPTAFYLCASSIGILRANTGELFFGEGSRLTVL.

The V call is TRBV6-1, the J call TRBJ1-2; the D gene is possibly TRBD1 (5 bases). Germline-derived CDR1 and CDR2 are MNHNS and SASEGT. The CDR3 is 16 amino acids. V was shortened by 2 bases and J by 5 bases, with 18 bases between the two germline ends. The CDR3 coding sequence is TGTGCCAGCAGTGAACCCACCGGGAGGGGCGAGTATGGCTACACCTTC. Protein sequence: CASSEPTGRGEYGYTF.

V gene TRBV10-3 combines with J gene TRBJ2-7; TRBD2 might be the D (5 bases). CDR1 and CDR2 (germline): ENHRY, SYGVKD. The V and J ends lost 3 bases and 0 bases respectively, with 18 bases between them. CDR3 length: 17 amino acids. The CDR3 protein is CAISEILEVKSSYEQYF. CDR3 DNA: TGTGCCATCAGTGAAATTTTGGAGGTTAAGAGCTCCTACGAGCAGTACTTC.

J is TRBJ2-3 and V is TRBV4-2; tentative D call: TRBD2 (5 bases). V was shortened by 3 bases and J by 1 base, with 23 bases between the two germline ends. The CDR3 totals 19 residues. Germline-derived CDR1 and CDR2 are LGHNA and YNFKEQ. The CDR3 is CASSHGTGRSGPGTDTQYF. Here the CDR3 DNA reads TGTGCCAGCAGCCACGGCACCGGACGAAGCGGTCCTGGCACAGATACGCAGTATTTT.

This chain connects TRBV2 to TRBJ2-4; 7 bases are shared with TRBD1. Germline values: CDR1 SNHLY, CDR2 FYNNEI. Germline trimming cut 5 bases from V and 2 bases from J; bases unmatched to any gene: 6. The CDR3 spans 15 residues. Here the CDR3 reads CASSLRQGTKNIQYF. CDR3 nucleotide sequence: TGTGCCAGCAGTCTACGACAGGGAACCAAAAACATTCAGTACTTC. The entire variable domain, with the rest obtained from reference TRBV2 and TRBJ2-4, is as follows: EPEVTQTPSHQVTQMGQEVILRCVPISNHLYFYWYRQILGQKVEFLVSFYNNEISEKSEIFDDQFSVERPDGSNFTLKIRSTKLEDSAMYFCASSLRQGTKNIQYFGAGTRLSVL.

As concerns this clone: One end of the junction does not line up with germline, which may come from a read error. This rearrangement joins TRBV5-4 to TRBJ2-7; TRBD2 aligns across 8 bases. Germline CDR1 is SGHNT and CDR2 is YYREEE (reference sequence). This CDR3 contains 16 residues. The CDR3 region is CASSLIAGTRELRLHF. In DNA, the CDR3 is TGTGCCAGCAGCTTGATCGCCGGGACTAGGGAGTTACGGTTGCACTTC. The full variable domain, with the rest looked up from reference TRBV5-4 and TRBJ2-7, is ETGVTQSPTHLIKTRGQQVTLRCSSQSGHNTVSWYQQALGQGPQFIFQYYREEENGRGNFPPRFSGLQFPNYSSELNVNALELDDSALYLCASSLIAGTRELRLHFGPGTRLTVT.

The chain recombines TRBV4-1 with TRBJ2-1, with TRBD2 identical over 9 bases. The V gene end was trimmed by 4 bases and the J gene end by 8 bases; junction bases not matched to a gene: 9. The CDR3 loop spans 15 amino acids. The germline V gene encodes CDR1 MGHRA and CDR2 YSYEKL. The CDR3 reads CASSRELAGADEQFF. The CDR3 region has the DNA TGCGCCAGCAGCCGTGAACTAGCGGGCGCCGATGAGCAGTTCTTC.

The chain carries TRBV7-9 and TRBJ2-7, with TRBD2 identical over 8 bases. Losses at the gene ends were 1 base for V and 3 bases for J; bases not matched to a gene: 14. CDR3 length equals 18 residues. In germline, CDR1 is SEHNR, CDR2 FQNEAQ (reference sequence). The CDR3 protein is CASSLGLSGLAGLYEQYF. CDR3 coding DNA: TGTGCCAGCAGCTTAGGGCTTTCTGGTCTAGCGGGCCTCTACGAGCAGTACTTC.

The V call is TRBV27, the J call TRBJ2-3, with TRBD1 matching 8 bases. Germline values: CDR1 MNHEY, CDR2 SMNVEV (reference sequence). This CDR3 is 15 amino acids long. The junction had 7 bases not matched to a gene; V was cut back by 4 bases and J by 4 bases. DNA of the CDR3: TGTGCCAGCAGTTCCAGGGGGCAGATGGCAGATACGCAGTATTTT. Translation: CASSSRGQMADTQYF.

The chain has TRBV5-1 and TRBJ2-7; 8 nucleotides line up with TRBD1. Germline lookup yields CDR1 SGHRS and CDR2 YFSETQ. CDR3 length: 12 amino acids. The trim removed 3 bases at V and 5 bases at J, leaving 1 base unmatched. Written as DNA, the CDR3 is TGCGCCAGCAGCTCACAGGGGGACGAGCAGTACTTC. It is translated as CASSSQGDEQYF.

The CDR3, as DNA: TGTGCCATCAGTGAGTCGACAGGTTTCTCTGGGGCCAACGTCCTGACTTTC. Its protein product is CAISESTGFSGANVLTF. The rearrangement joins TRBV10-3 to TRBJ2-6, with a weak D call TRBD1 (6 bases). V lost 0 bases and J lost 0, with 9 bases in between. The CDR3 loop spans 17 amino acids. The V gene's germline CDR1 is ENHRY and CDR2 SYGVKD.

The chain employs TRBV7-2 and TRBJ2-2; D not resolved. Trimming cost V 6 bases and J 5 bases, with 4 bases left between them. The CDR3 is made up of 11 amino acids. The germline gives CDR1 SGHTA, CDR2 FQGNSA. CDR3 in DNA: TGTGCCAGCAGAGCTACCGGGGAGCTGTTTTTT. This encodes CASRATGELFF.

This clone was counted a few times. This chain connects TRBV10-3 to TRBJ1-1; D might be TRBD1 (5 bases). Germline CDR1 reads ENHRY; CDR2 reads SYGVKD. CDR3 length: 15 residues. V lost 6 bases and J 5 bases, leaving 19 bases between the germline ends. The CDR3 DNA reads TGTGCCATCAGGGGAAGTAGCGGCCAGGGAACTGAAGCTTTCTTT. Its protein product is CAIRGSSGQGTEAFF.

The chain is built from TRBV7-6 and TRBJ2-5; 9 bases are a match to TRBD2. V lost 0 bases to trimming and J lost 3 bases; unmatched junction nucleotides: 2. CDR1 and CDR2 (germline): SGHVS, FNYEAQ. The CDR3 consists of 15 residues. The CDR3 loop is CASSLAVAGEETQYF. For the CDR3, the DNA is TGTGCCAGCAGCTTAGCGGTAGCGGGAGAAGAGACCCAGTACTTC.

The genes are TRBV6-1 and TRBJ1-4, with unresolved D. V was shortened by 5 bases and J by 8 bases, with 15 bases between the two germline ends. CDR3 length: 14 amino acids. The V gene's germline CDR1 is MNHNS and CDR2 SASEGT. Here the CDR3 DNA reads TGTGCCAGCAGTTCCGGCAGGCAAAGGGAAAAACTGTTTTTT. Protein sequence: CASSSGRQREKLFF.

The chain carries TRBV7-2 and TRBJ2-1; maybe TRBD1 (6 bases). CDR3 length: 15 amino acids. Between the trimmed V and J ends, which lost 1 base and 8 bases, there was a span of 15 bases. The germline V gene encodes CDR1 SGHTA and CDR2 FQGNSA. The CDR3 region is CASSLEGRGNDEQFF. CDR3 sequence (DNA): TGTGCCAGCAGCTTAGAGGGCAGGGGAAACGATGAGCAGTTCTTC.

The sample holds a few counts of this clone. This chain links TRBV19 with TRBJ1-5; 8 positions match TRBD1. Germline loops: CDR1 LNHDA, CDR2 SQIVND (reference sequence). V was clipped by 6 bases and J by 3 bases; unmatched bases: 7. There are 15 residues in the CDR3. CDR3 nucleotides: TGTGCCAGTAGCCTTGACAGGGGTGCCAATCAGCCCCAGCATTTT. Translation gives CASSLDRGANQPQHF.

In DNA form, the CDR3 reads TGTGCCAGCTCGGACAGGGGACTTGTCTCTGGAAACACCATATATTTT. Amino acid sequence: CASSDRGLVSGNTIYF. The chain is built from TRBV28 and TRBJ1-3; 9 bases map to TRBD1. After removal of 8 bases from V and 0 bases from J, the junction contained 8 bases not matched to a gene. The CDR3 has 16 amino acids. Germline lookup yields CDR1 MDHEN and CDR2 SYDVKM. Together with reference TRBV28 and TRBJ1-3, the CDR3 gives the full variable domain: DVKVTQSSRYLVKRTGEKVFLECVQDMDHENMFWYRQDPGLGLRLIYFSYDVKMKEKGDIPEGYSVSREKKERFSLILESASTNQTSMYLCASSDRGLVSGNTIYFGEGSWLTVV.

The CDR3 region has the DNA TGTGCCAGCAGCGACATCTATGGCTACACCTTC. As protein: CASSDIYGYTF. The J gene is TRBJ1-2, the V gene TRBV7-2; D gene uncertain. This CDR3 region has 11 residues. CDR1 SGHTA and CDR2 FQGNSA come from the germline V gene. V lost 5 bases and J 4 bases, leaving 5 bases between the germline ends.

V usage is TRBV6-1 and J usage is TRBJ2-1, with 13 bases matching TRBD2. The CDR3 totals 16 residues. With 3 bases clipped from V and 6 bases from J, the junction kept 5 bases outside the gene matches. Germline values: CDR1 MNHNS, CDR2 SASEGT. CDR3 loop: CASSERLAGGFNEQFF. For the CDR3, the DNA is TGTGCCAGCAGTGAGCGACTAGCGGGAGGTTTCAATGAGCAGTTCTTC.